This passage covers 26 T cell receptor beta chains from one sample sequenced in a study of blood T cell repertoires in COVID-19. Clones were read by immunoSEQ multiplex PCR, and TCRdb kept only the in-frame ones, dropping some. The sample has approximately 180,000 clones; 60% to 80% are singletons. Sequencing used PBMCs or T cells enriched from blood (not recorded which). The receptor set was obtained from a woman in her 50s who had recovered from COVID-19.

The V call is TRBV27, the J call TRBJ1-4; 10 bases map to TRBD1. Trimming removed 6 bases from V and 6 bases from J; junction bases left unmatched: 10. Germline V CDR1 and CDR2: MNHEY, SMNVEV (reference sequence). The CDR3 extends over 16 amino acids. The CDR3 DNA is TGTGCCAGCAGCCGGGACAGGGGTCGAGACCATGAAAAACTGTTTTTT. It is translated as CASSRDRGRDHEKLFF.

This chain connects TRBV7-9 to TRBJ1-5; TRBD1 matches 9 bases. Germline V CDR1 and CDR2: SEHNR, FQNEAQ (reference sequence). The ends lost 5 bases at V and 4 bases at J; junction bases unmatched: 6. The CDR3 spans 15 residues. CDR3 protein: CASSLGTGLNQPQHF. The CDR3 DNA reads as TGTGCCAGCAGCCTGGGGACAGGGCTGAATCAGCCCCAGCATTTT.

The rearrangement links TRBV28 to TRBJ2-7, with 8 bases lining up with TRBD2. This CDR3 comprises 15 residues. V was clipped by 6 bases and J by 0 bases; unmatched bases: 7. Germline V gives CDR1 MDHEN, CDR2 SYDVKM. CDR3 in DNA: TGTGCCAGCAGGACCTTAGCGGGAAGCTCCTACGAGCAGTACTTC. It codes for CASRTLAGSSYEQYF.

The CDR3 DNA reads TGTGCCAGTAGTCCCGTACCGGGACAGTTGTACTTC. Translation gives CASSPVPGQLYF. The chain links TRBV19 to TRBJ2-7; 7 bases agree with TRBD1. This CDR3 is built from 12 residues. The V gene end was trimmed by 5 bases and the J gene end by 12 bases; junction bases not matched to a gene: 10. Per the germline V gene, CDR1 is LNHDA and CDR2 is SQIVND (reference sequence). The full variable domain, rest sourced from reference TRBV19 and TRBJ2-7, is DGGITQSPKYLFRKEGQNVTLSCEQNLNHDAMYWYRQDPGQGLRLIYYSQIVNDFQKGDIAEGYSVSREKKESFPLTVTSAQKNPTAFYLCASSPVPGQLYFGPGTRLTVT.

This chain joins TRBV27 and TRBJ2-1; tentative D call: TRBD2 (6 bases). The CDR3 contains 15 residues. Deletions cut 7 bases from V and 1 base from J, with 14 bases between. CDR1 MNHEY and CDR2 SMNVEV come from the germline V gene (reference sequence). The CDR3 loop reads CASTGTPPSYNEQFF. The DNA of the CDR3 is TGTGCCAGCACCGGGACTCCCCCGTCCTACAATGAGCAGTTCTTC.

The chain employs TRBV27 and TRBJ1-2; 9 nucleotides line up with TRBD1. The junction had 0 bases not matched to a gene; V was cut back by 1 base and J by 6 bases. This CDR3 comprises 13 residues. CDR1 MNHEY and CDR2 SMNVEV come from the germline V gene (reference sequence). CDR3 residues: CASSLWTGDGYTF. DNA for the CDR3: TGTGCCAGCAGTTTATGGACAGGGGATGGCTACACCTTC.

The chain carries TRBV28 and TRBJ1-6; maybe TRBD1 (6 bases). This CDR3 is built from 14 residues. V was clipped by 6 bases and J by 7 bases, with 13 bases between them. Germline values: CDR1 MDHEN, CDR2 SYDVKM. This CDR3 reads CASSLSGENSPLHF. CDR3 nucleotides: TGTGCCAGCAGCCTATCAGGGGAGAATTCACCCCTCCACTTT.

The CDR3 coding sequence is TGCAGCGTTGAAGGGCGGGACAGGGTAGTCAATGAGCAGTTCTTC. Its protein is CSVEGRDRVVNEQFF. V is TRBV29-1 and J is TRBJ2-1; 9 nucleotides align to TRBD1. With 1 base clipped from V and 6 bases from J, the junction kept 7 bases outside the gene matches. The germline V gene has CDR1 SQVTM and CDR2 ANQGSEA. The CDR3 contains 15 residues.

The J gene is TRBJ1-2, the V gene TRBV5-8; the match to TRBD1 covers 7 bases. The CDR3 has 14 amino acids. Germline V gene data show CDR1 as SGHTS and CDR2 as YDEGEE. J was trimmed by 4 bases and V by 0 bases; bases with no gene match: 3. CDR3 amino acids: CASSLDRGGYGYTF. Here the CDR3 DNA reads TGTGCCAGCAGCTTGGACAGGGGTGGCTATGGCTACACCTTC.

The chain combines TRBV30 with TRBJ1-2; TRBD1 is a possible D gene (5 bases). V lost 2 bases to trimming and J lost 8 bases, with 15 bases between them. Germline V gene data show CDR1 as GTSNPN and CDR2 as SVGIG (reference sequence). The length of the CDR3 is 13 residues. DNA of the CDR3: TGTGCCTGGAGTTTCGGAGGGACTGGAGGCTACACCTTC. Translated: CAWSFGGTGGYTF.

This rearrangement joins TRBV3-1 (or the pseudogene TRBV3-2) to TRBJ1-2; D may be TRBD1 (6 bases). Trimming took 5 bases from V and 4 from J, leaving 14 bases between them. This CDR3 comprises 14 residues. In germline, CDR1 is LGHDT, CDR2 YNNKEL (reference sequence). CDR3: CASSSGGGTYGYTF. The DNA for the CDR3 is TGTGCCAGCAGCTCGGGAGGGGGGACCTATGGCTACACCTTC.

This clone appeared a few times. The J gene is TRBJ2-1, the V gene TRBV28, with TRBD2 identical over 13 bases. J lost 16 bases, V lost 5 bases, and 14 bases had no gene match. The V gene's germline CDR1 is MDHEN and CDR2 SYDVKM. The CDR3 is 15 residues long. The CDR3, as DNA: TGTGCCAGCAGTCTTACTAGCGGGAGGGCCAGGGGTCAATTCTTC. Its translation is CASSLTSGRARGQFF.

This rearrangement joins TRBV28 to TRBJ2-7, with TRBD2 as a possible D gene (5 bases). The CDR3 loop spans 12 amino acids. Trimming stripped 3 bases from V and 7 bases from J, with 10 bases between. Germline V gene lookup returns CDR1 MDHEN and CDR2 SYDVKM. The DNA for the CDR3 is TGTGCCAGCAGTTTTGCCCGGGAAGAGCAGTACTTC. Amino acids: CASSFAREEQYF. The full variable domain, with the rest looked up from reference TRBV28 and TRBJ2-7, is DVKVTQSSRYLVKRTGEKVFLECVQDMDHENMFWYRQDPGLGLRLIYFSYDVKMKEKGDIPEGYSVSREKKERFSLILESASTNQTSMYLCASSFAREEQYFGPGTRLTVT.

The chain carries TRBV28 and TRBJ2-7; TRBD2 matches at 14 bases. Germline assignment: CDR1 MDHEN and CDR2 SYDVKM. The trim removed 8 bases at V and 2 bases at J, leaving 14 bases unmatched. CDR3 length equals 18 residues. The CDR3 sequence: CASRFGLAGGLWTYEQYF. The CDR3 DNA follows: TGTGCCAGCCGATTCGGACTAGCGGGAGGTCTTTGGACCTACGAGCAGTACTTC.

This chain links TRBV4-2 with TRBJ2-7, with a tentative D call TRBD2 (6 bases). The CDR3 runs to 16 residues. Germline V gene data show CDR1 as LGHNA and CDR2 as YNFKEQ. The ends were cut back, 1 base at V and 0 bases at J, with 13 bases in the middle. The CDR3 spells CASSQAGGRVSYEQYF. DNA for the CDR3: TGTGCCAGCAGCCAAGCTGGGGGGAGAGTCTCCTACGAGCAGTACTTC.

Regarding this clone: Other DNA sequences in this sample translate to the same CDR3. The chain has TRBV3-1 (or the pseudogene TRBV3-2) and TRBJ2-1; TRBD2 aligns across 7 bases. V lost 4 bases to trimming and J lost 7 bases; unmatched junction nucleotides: 1. Germline V gene lookup returns CDR1 LGHDT and CDR2 YNNKEL (reference sequence). The CDR3 has 12 amino acids. The DNA for the CDR3 is TGTGCCAGCAGCCGGGGGGGGAATGAGCAGTTCTTC. Translation: CASSRGGNEQFF.

CDR3 DNA sequence: TGTGCCAGTAGTACCCGGGACAGGGCCAACGAGCAGTACTTC. This sequence encodes CASSTRDRANEQYF. V gene TRBV19 combines with J gene TRBJ2-7, with 9 nucleotides matching TRBD1. The CDR3 runs 14 residues. The junction had 6 bases not matched to a gene; V was cut back by 4 bases and J by 5 bases. Germline V CDR1 and CDR2: LNHDA, SQIVND (reference sequence).

This clone was recorded a few times. This chain joins TRBV27 and TRBJ2-1; 12 bases align to TRBD2. Germline V gene sequence: CDR1 MNHEY, CDR2 SMNVEV (reference sequence). There are 16 residues in the CDR3. J was trimmed by 9 bases and V by 6 bases; bases with no gene match: 12. The CDR3 coding sequence is TGTGCCAGCAGGGGTCAGACTAGCGGGAGACTATCTGAGCAGTTCTTC. This codes for CASRGQTSGRLSEQFF.

This clone was detected only once. V gene TRBV28 combines with J gene TRBJ2-1; 10 bases map to TRBD2. CDR1 and CDR2 (germline): MDHEN, SYDVKM. CDR3 size: 14 residues. V lost 3 bases, J lost 15 bases, and 11 bases stayed unmatched. The chain's CDR3 is CASSLFLAGDGLFF. The CDR3, as DNA: TGTGCCAGCAGTTTGTTTCTAGCGGGAGACGGTCTGTTCTTC.

This clone was seen a handful of times. The chain employs TRBV28 and TRBJ2-7; a possible D gene is TRBD1 (5 bases). The length of the CDR3 is 15 residues. Trimming cost V 5 bases and J 0 bases, with 14 bases left between them. Germline V gives CDR1 MDHEN, CDR2 SYDVKM. The CDR3 region is CASSAGFPSSYEQYF. The CDR3 coding sequence is TGTGCCAGCAGTGCAGGGTTCCCTAGCTCCTACGAGCAGTACTTC.

The rearrangement uses TRBV7-2 and TRBJ1-2, with TRBD1 as a possible D gene (6 bases). This CDR3 region has 14 residues. The germline CDR1 and CDR2 sequences are SGHTA and FQGNSA. V dropped 3 bases and J dropped 4 bases, with 12 bases sitting between them. The CDR3 loop reads CASSFPGQIYGYTF. CDR3 DNA: TGTGCCAGCAGCTTCCCCGGACAGATCTATGGCTACACCTTC.

The chain joins TRBV2 to TRBJ2-5; 8 nucleotides line up with TRBD1. CDR3 length: 13 residues. V lost 6 bases to trimming and J lost 4 bases; unmatched junction nucleotides: 4. Germline CDR1 SNHLY, CDR2 FYNNEI. The CDR3 region is CASRATGGETQYF. DNA for the CDR3: TGTGCCAGCAGAGCTACAGGGGGAGAGACCCAGTACTTC. Full variable domain (rest looked up from reference TRBV2 and TRBJ2-5): EPEVTQTPSHQVTQMGQEVILRCVPISNHLYFYWYRQILGQKVEFLVSFYNNEISEKSEIFDDQFSVERPDGSNFTLKIRSTKLEDSAMYFCASRATGGETQYFGPGTRLLVL.

The genes are TRBV5-6 and TRBJ1-4, with D possibly being TRBD1 (5 bases). Deletions cut 5 bases from V and 10 bases from J, with 15 bases between. Germline CDR1 is SGHDT and CDR2 is YYEEEE. This CDR3 spans 13 amino acids. The CDR3 nucleotides read TGTGCCAGCAGATCCAGGGAACGGGTAAAACTGTTTTTT. Protein product: CASRSRERVKLFF. Variable domain in full (rest from reference TRBV5-6 and TRBJ1-4): DAGVTQSPTHLIKTRGQQVTLRCSPKSGHDTVSWYQQALGQGPQFIFQYYEEEERQRGNFPDRFSGHQFPNYSSELNVNALLLGDSALYLCASRSRERVKLFFGSGTQLSVL.

This chain connects TRBV6-5 to TRBJ1-1; the D gene is possibly TRBD1 (5 bases). The ends were cut back, 7 bases at V and 3 bases at J, with 15 bases in the middle. CDR1 MNHEY and CDR2 SVGAGI come from the germline V gene. The CDR3 consists of 14 residues. The CDR3, as DNA: TGTGCCAGCATTTCCGGCGGGGGGGACACTGAAGCTTTCTTT. The encoded protein is CASISGGGDTEAFF.

This chain uses TRBV4-1 with TRBJ2-1; no firm D call. This CDR3 is 14 amino acids long. Trimming pared 0 bases from V and 8 bases from J, leaving 11 bases between. Germline V CDR1 and CDR2: MGHRA, YSYEKL. The CDR3 sequence is CASSQELRSYEQFF. The CDR3 coding sequence is TGCGCCAGCAGCCAAGAGCTGAGGAGCTATGAGCAGTTCTTC.

The chain links TRBV5-7 to TRBJ1-3; TRBD1 matches at 7 bases. TRBV5-7 is placed among ORFs of uncertain function. This CDR3 contains 19 residues. The V and J ends lost 0 bases and 0 bases, in that order; junction bases with no gene match: 12. CDR3 sequence (DNA): TGTGCCAGCAGCTTGGCCGGTCGTCACAGGGGTAGCTCTGGAAACACCATATATTTT. It is translated as CASSLAGRHRGSSGNTIYF.